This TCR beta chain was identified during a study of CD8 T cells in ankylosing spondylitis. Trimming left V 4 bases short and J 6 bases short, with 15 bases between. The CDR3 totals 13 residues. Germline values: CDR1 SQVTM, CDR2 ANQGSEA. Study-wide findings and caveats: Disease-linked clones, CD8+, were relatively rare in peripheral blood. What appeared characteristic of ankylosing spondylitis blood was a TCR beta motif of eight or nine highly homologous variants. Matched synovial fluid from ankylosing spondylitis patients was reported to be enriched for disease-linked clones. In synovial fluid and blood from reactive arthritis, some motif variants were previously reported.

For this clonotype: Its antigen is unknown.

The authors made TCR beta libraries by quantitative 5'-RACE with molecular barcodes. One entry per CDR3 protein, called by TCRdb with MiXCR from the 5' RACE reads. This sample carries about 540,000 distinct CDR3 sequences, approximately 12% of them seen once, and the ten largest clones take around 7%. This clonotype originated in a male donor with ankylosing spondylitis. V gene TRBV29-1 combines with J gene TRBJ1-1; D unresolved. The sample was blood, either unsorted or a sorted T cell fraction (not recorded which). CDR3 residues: CSVGGTTRPEAFF. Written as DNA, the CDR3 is TGCAGCGTTGGAGGTACTACCCGGCCTGAAGCTTTCTTT.